These T cell receptor beta chains were read from a single sample in a study of cytomegalovirus exposure and HLA in healthy donors. Generated by immunoSEQ multiplex PCR, the TCRdb table keeps only in-frame clones and is missing some. The table has more than 95,000 clones, about 79% seen once. Source material: PBMCs. These TCRs come from a man aged 45-60 years in good health and CMV-seronegative. The CDR3 runs from the conserved cysteine through the conserved F or W. The D gene is left open where the match is weak. Clone size is given for some rows only: seen once, a few or many times, or a class if the clone is expanded.

TRBJ1-2 NA NA TRBV28 CASRRRQAPLGYTF TGTGCCAGCAGACGTCGACAGGCCCCCCTGGGCTACACCTTC
TRBJ2-5 TRBD1 NA TRBV11-2 CASSSSGTAEQYF TGTGCCAGCAGCTCCTCCGGGACAGCTGAGCAGTACTTC
TRBJ1-2 NA once TRBV5-1 CASSLRRTMDYGYTF TGCGCCAGCAGCTTGAGACGGACAATGGACTATGGCTACACCTTC
TRBJ2-7 NA few TRBV5-1 CASSLAVGADSYEQYF TGCGCCAGCAGCTTGGCGGTGGGCGCCGACTCCTACGAGCAGTACTTC
TRBJ2-2 NA NA TRBV7-6 CASSLALRPEVGGNTGELFF TGTGCCAGCAGCTTAGCCCTGCGACCGGAGGTCGGGGGGAACACCGGGGAGCTGTTTTTT
TRBJ1-5 NA NA TRBV6-5 CASSYSAERPQHF TGTGCCAGCAGTTACTCGGCGGAGAGGCCCCAGCATTTT
TRBJ2-1 NA NA TRBV21-1 CADQGTCNEQFF TGTGCCGACCAGGGGACCTGCAATGAGCAGTTCTTC
TRBJ2-1 TRBD1 NA TRBV5-1 CASSLAGTDNEQFF TGCGCCAGCAGCTTGGCTGGGACAGACAATGAGCAGTTCTTC
TRBJ1-3 NA NA TRBV15 CATSARDSSGNTIYF TGTGCCACCAGCGCCCGGGACTCGTCTGGAAACACCATATATTTT
TRBJ1-4 NA NA TRBV10-1 CATPPTEGTKLFF TGCGCCACCCCCCCCACCGAGGGCACAAAACTGTTTTTT
TRBJ2-3 TRBD2 few TRBV7-8 CASSLELAGAIDTQYF TGTGCCAGCAGCTTAGAACTAGCGGGGGCAATAGATACGCAGTATTTT